This is a list of T cell receptor beta chains from one sample in a study of vaccination and CD4 T cells after COVID-19. TCRdb itself ran the PCR reads through MiXCR, one entry per CDR3 protein. The sample holds roughly 5,300 distinct CDR3 sequences; nearly 35% are singletons and the top ten take roughly 28%. These receptors lack a known antigen. Material: CD4+ T cells from blood, cultured in vitro. These receptors all come from a human donor in good health. Each CDR3 is given with its conserved first and last residue. Each record gives: J gene, D gene, V gene, clone size, CDR3 DNA, CDR3 protein. A D gene is named only where the DNA matches it firmly. Part of the rows lack a size; the others show once, few, many or a class for expanded clones.

>TRBJ1-2|NA|TRBV10-2|few
TGCGCCAGCAGTGAGTCGAGGTCGGAGGGCTACACCTTC
CASSESRSEGYTF
>TRBJ2-7|TRBD1|TRBV7-3|NA
TGTGCCAGCAGCTTAGGACCCAGGGGGCGAACGATCTACGAGCAGTACTTC
CASSLGPRGRTIYEQYF
>TRBJ2-5|NA|TRBV6-1|few
TGTGCCAGCATAAGTTCGGGGGAGACCCAGTACTTC
CASISSGETQYF
>TRBJ2-5|NA|TRBV5-4|NA
TGTGCCAGCAGCTTACAGGGCGGAGAGACCCAGTACTTC
CASSLQGGETQYF
>TRBJ1-4|NA|TRBV6-1|NA
TGTGCCAGCAGTGAACTCCGTGAAAAACTGTTTTTT
CASSELREKLFF
>TRBJ1-1|NA|TRBV12-3/TRBV12-4|few
TGTGCCAGCAGAACCTCTAACACTGAAGCTTTCTTT
CASRTSNTEAFF
>TRBJ1-2|NA|TRBV27|NA
TGTGCCAGCACGGCGGGGACCGAGGGGGTGGTAAGAAGCTACACCTTC
CASTAGTEGVVRSYTF
>TRBJ2-3|TRBD1|TRBV7-2|NA
TGTGCCAGCAGCCCGGGACAGGGGGACACAGATACGCAGTATTTT
CASSPGQGDTDTQYF
>TRBJ1-1|NA|TRBV10-3|NA
TGTGCCATCGGTCCCGATATGAACACTGAAGCTTTCTTT
CAIGPDMNTEAFF
>TRBJ2-5|NA|TRBV7-2|NA
TGTGCCAGCAGCGTAATTCAAGAGACCCAGTACTTC
CASSVIQETQYF
>TRBJ1-1|NA|TRBV6-2/TRBV6-3|once
TGTGCCAGCAGTTACCATGGGGGTTCCACTGAAGCTTTCTTT
CASSYHGGSTEAFF
>TRBJ1-2|NA|TRBV27|NA
TGTGCCAGCAGTTTCCGCGCGATTGCGGGGGGCGACCGGTACACCTTC
CASSFRAIAGGDRYTF
>TRBJ2-7|NA|TRBV27|few
TGTGCCAGCAGTTTATCGAGGCTCCAGGGACGGTACGAGCAGTACTTC
CASSLSRLQGRYEQYF
>TRBJ2-3|NA|TRBV12-3/TRBV12-4|NA
TGTGCCAGCAGTTTGGAGAACACAGATACGCAGTATTTT
CASSLENTDTQYF
>TRBJ1-6|TRBD1|TRBV7-8|medium-sized
TGTGCCAGCAGCTTAGGAATGGGACAGGGCGGTTGGTCACCCCTCCACTTT
CASSLGMGQGGWSPLHF
>TRBJ1-5|NA|TRBV6-1|NA
TGTGCCAGCAGTGTGGACAGATTGGGTCAGCCCCAGCATTTT
CASSVDRLGQPQHF
>TRBJ1-1|NA|TRBV6-2/TRBV6-3|NA
TGTGCCAGCAGTACCCCCCCAGGGGCTGAAGCTTTCTTT
CASSTPPGAEAFF
>TRBJ1-2|NA|TRBV19|NA
TGTGCCAGTAGTATAGACCGGACAGCTCTATTCCGGGGCTACACCTTC
CASSIDRTALFRGYTF
>TRBJ1-1|NA|TRBV27|medium-sized
TGTGCCAGCAGTTTATCGAGAAACACTGAAGCTTTCTTT
CASSLSRNTEAFF
>TRBJ2-1|NA|TRBV7-2|NA
TGTGCCAGCAGCAACGAATATAAGCAGTTCTTC
CASSNEYKQFF
>TRBJ1-1|TRBD1|TRBV5-1|NA
TGCGCCAGCAGCTTTAGACAGGGGAGCGCTGAAGCTTTCTTT
CASSFRQGSAEAFF
>TRBJ1-2|NA|TRBV3-1|once
TGTGCCAGCAGCCAAGGGAGGACATCACTCTGGACCTTC
CASSQGRTSLWTF
>TRBJ1-1|NA|TRBV2|NA
TGTGCCAGCAGCAGGGATACGCCCGGGACAACAATGAACACTGAAGCTTTCTTT
CASSRDTPGTTMNTEAFF
>TRBJ1-1|NA|TRBV27|NA
TGTGCCGGCAGCCCGAAGGGAATGAACACTGAAGCTTTCTTT
CAGSPKGMNTEAFF
>TRBJ2-1|NA|TRBV20-1|NA
TGCAGTGCTAGAGTTGGAGGGGATGGAGTACAATGGGAGCAGTTCTTC
CSARVGGDGVQWEQFF
>TRBJ1-1|TRBD1|TRBV7-8|NA
TGTGCCAGCAGCTTAGCAAGACAGGGCACTGAAGCTTTCTTT
CASSLARQGTEAFF
>TRBJ1-6|NA|TRBV7-2|few
TGTGCCAGCAGTCGCGGGACGGATCATAATTCACCCCTCCACTTT
CASSRGTDHNSPLHF
>TRBJ1-1|NA|TRBV12-3/TRBV12-4|NA
TGTGCCAGCAGCTTCAGGGGTCCGAACACTGAAGCTTTCTTT
CASSFRGPNTEAFF
>TRBJ1-1|NA|TRBV2|NA
TGTGCCAGCATTTTGTATTCAGGCGCTGAAGCTTTCTTT
CASILYSGAEAFF
>TRBJ2-7|NA|TRBV30|few
TGTGCCTGGCGGGGATCTCCCTACGAGCAGTACTTC
CAWRGSPYEQYF
>TRBJ2-1|TRBD2|TRBV6-1|NA
TGTGCCAGCACGGGCGGGGGGGCTTTTCGGGCAAATGAGCAGTTCTTC
CASTGGGAFRANEQFF
>TRBJ2-2|NA|TRBV5-1|NA
TGCGCCAGCAGCTTGGCCGGCGTAAGAAACACCGGGGAGCTGTTTTTT
CASSLAGVRNTGELFF
>TRBJ2-2|NA|TRBV6-1|NA
TGTGCCAGCAGTCCCCCCGAAGTGAGCGGGGAGCTGTTTTTT
CASSPPEVSGELFF
>TRBJ1-6|NA|TRBV12-3/TRBV12-4|few
TGTGCCAGCAGTTTAGCGGAGGTTAGGGGTTCACCCCTCCACTTT
CASSLAEVRGSPLHF
>TRBJ1-1|NA|TRBV2|NA
TGTGCCAGCAGTGAAGGGCTGCGAGCTATGAACACTGAAGCTTTCTTT
CASSEGLRAMNTEAFF
>TRBJ1-2|TRBD1|TRBV19|few
TGTGCCAGTACTCGCGACAGGGGAAGTGGCTACACCTTC
CASTRDRGSGYTF
>TRBJ1-5|NA|TRBV10-2|few
TGCGCCAGCAGTGGTGGGGAAATCGGCAATCAGCCCCAGCATTTT
CASSGGEIGNQPQHF
>TRBJ1-2|NA|TRBV12-3/TRBV12-4|NA
TGTGCCAGCAGTTTAGGGGCAAAATATGGCTACACCTTC
CASSLGAKYGYTF
>TRBJ1-2|NA|TRBV6-1|few
TGTGCCAGCAGGACCGGAACCGATGGCTACACCTTC
CASRTGTDGYTF
>TRBJ1-1|NA|TRBV20-1|NA
TGCAGTGCTAGGTCCGGCGGGGGCGCTCGGAACACTGAAGCTTTCTTT
CSARSGGGARNTEAFF
>TRBJ1-5|NA|TRBV7-3|NA
TGTGCCAGCAGCGCACAGGGAGACCAGCCCCAGCATTTT
CASSAQGDQPQHF
>TRBJ1-2|NA|TRBV6-5|few
TGTGCCAGCAGTTTGGCAGCCGTAAGCTATGGCTACACCTTC
CASSLAAVSYGYTF
>TRBJ2-2|NA|TRBV25-1|NA
TGTGCCAGCAGTGGCCCAGGGGGGCGAACCGGGGAGCTGTTTTTT
CASSGPGGRTGELFF
>TRBJ1-5|TRBD1|TRBV27|large
TGTGCCAGCAGTCCCAACAGGGGTCGTGGCAATCAGCCCCAGCATTTT
CASSPNRGRGNQPQHF
>TRBJ1-1|NA|TRBV20-1|NA
TGCAGTGCAAGGGGCAGAATGAACACTGAAGCTTTCTTT
CSARGRMNTEAFF
>TRBJ1-5|NA|TRBV19|NA
TGTGCCAGTACCTCTACGACAGTAACTCCCCAGCATTTT
CASTSTTVTPQHF
>TRBJ1-1|NA|TRBV5-1|NA
TGCGCCAGCAGCTTGGGACAGCACTTTGAAGCTTTCTTT
CASSLGQHFEAFF
>TRBJ2-4|NA|TRBV30|NA
TGTGCCTGGTGCCGGACAGAGGGGAACATTCAGTACTTC
CAWCRTEGNIQYF
>TRBJ2-2|NA|TRBV11-2|NA
TGTGCCAGCAGCTTAGAGACCGGGGAGCTGTTTTTT
CASSLETGELFF
>TRBJ1-5|TRBD1|TRBV10-3|NA
TGTGCCATCAATACAGGGGGCCTGAATCAGCCCCAGCATTTT
CAINTGGLNQPQHF
>TRBJ1-5|NA|TRBV25-1|NA
TGTGCCAGCAGTGACGGCGATCAGCCCCAGCATTTT
CASSDGDQPQHF
>TRBJ1-1|NA|TRBV6-1|few
TGTGCCAGCAGTGAAGGCCTCAGGGGAGAAGCTTTCTTT
CASSEGLRGEAFF
>TRBJ1-2|NA|TRBV19|few
TGTGCCAGTTGTTTCGGGGATAACTATGGCTACACCTTC
CASCFGDNYGYTF
>TRBJ1-6|NA|TRBV5-1|once
TGCGCCAGCAGCTTGGGACAGGTGAGGAATTCACCCCTCCACTTT
CASSLGQVRNSPLHF